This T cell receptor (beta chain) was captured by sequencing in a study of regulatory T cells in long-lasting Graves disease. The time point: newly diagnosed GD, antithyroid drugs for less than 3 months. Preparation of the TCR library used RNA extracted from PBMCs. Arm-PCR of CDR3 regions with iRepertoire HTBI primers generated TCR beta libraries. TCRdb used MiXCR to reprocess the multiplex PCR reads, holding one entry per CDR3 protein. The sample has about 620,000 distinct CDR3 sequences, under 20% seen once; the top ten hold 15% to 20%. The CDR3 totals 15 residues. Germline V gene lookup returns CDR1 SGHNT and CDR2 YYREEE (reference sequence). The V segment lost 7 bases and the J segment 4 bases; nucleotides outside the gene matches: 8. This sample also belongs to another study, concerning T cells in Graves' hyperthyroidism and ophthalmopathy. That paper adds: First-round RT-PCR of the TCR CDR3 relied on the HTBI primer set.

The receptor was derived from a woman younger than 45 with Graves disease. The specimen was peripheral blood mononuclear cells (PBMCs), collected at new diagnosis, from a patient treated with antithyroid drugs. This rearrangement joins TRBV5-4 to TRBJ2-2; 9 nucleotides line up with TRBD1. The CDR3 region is CASGRDRVVTGELFF. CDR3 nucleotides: TGTGCCAGCGGCCGGGACAGGGTCGTCACCGGGGAGCTGTTTTTT.